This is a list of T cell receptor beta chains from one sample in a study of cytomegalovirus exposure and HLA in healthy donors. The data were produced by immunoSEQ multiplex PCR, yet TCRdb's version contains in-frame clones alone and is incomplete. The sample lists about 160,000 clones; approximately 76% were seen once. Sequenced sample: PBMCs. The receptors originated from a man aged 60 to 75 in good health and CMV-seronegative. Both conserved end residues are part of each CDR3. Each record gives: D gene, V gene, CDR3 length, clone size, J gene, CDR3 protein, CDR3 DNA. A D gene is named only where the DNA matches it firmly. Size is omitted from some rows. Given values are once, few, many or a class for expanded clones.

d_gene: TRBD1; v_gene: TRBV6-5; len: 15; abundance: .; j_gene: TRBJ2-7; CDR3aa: CASSFGQGYRYEQYF; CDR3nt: TGTGCCAGCAGTTTTGGACAGGGTTACCGCTACGAGCAGTACTTC
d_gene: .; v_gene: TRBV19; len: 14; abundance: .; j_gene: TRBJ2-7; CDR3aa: CASSIGLANYEQYF; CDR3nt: TGTGCCAGTAGTATTGGGCTGGCTAACTACGAGCAGTACTTC
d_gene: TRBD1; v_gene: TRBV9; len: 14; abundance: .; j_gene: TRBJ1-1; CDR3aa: CASSGDRGNTEAFF; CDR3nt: TGTGCCAGCAGCGGAGACAGGGGAAACACTGAAGCTTTCTTT
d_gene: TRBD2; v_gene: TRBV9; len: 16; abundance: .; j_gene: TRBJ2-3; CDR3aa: CASSPRGTSGTDTQYF; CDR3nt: TGTGCCAGCAGCCCAAGGGGAACTAGCGGGACAGATACGCAGTATTTT
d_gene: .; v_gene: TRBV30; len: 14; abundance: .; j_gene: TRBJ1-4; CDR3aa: CAWSSTGNNEKLFF; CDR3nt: TGTGCCTGGAGTAGTACAGGGAATAATGAAAAACTGTTTTTT
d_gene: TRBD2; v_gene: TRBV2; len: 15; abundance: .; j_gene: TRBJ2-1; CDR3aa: CASREVAGVGNEQFF; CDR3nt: TGTGCCAGCAGGGAGGTAGCGGGAGTGGGGAATGAGCAGTTCTTC
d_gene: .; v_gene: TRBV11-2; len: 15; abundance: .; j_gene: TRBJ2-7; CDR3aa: CASSFGADYTYEQYF; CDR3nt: TGTGCCAGCAGCTTTGGGGCGGACTATACCTACGAGCAGTACTTC
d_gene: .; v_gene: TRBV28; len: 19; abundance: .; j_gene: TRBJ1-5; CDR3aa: CASCRRGGAGSYSNQPQHF; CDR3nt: TGTGCCAGCTGCCGGCGGGGGGGCGCGGGGTCCTATAGCAATCAGCCCCAGCATTTT
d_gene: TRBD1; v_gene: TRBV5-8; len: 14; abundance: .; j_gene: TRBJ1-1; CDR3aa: CASSPGQGLGEAFF; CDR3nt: TGTGCCAGCAGCCCGGGACAGGGCTTGGGTGAAGCTTTCTTT
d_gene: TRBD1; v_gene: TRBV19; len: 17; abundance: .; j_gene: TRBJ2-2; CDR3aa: CASSTQTGGLRAGELFF; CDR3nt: TGTGCCAGTAGTACACAGACAGGGGGGCTACGAGCCGGGGAGCTGTTTTTT
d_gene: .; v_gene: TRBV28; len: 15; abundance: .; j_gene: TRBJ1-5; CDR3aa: CASSSQGLGNQPQHF; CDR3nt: TGTGCCAGCAGTTCCCAGGGGTTGGGCAATCAGCCCCAGCATTTT
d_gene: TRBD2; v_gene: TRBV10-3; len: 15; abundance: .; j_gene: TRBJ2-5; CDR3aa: CAISDTSGSRETQYF; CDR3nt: TGTGCCATCAGTGACACTAGCGGGAGTCGTGAGACCCAGTACTTC
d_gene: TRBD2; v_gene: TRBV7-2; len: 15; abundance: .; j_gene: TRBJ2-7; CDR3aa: CASSLASGSSYEQYF; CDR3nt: TGTGCCAGCAGCTTGGCTAGCGGGAGCTCCTACGAGCAGTACTTC
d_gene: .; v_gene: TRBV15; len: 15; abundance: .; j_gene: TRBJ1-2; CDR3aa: CATSREGTGIYGYTF; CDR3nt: TGTGCCACCAGCAGAGAGGGTACAGGGATATATGGCTACACCTTC
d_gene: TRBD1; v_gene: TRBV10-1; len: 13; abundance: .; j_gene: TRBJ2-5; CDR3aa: CASSVRQGETQYF; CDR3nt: TGCGCCAGCAGTGTTAGACAGGGGGAGACCCAGTACTTC
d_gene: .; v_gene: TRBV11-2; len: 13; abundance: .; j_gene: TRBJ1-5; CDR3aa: CASSSTSLGPQHF; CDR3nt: TGTGCCAGCAGCTCGACAAGTTTGGGGCCCCAGCATTTT
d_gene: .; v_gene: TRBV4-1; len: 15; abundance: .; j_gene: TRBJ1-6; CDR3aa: CASSQGAGVRSPLHF; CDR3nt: TGCGCCAGCAGCCAAGGGGCAGGGGTAAGGTCACCCCTCCACTTT
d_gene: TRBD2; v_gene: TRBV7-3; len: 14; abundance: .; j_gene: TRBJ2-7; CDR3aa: CAGSSPGLANEQYF; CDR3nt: TGTGCCGGCAGCTCACCGGGACTAGCGAACGAGCAGTACTTC
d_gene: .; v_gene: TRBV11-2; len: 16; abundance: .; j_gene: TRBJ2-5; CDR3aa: CASSLASSPGEETQYF; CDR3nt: TGTGCCAGCAGCTTAGCATCGTCCCCCGGGGAAGAGACCCAGTACTTC
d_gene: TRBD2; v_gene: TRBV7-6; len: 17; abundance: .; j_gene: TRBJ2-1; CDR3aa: CASTPGGGRGGYNEQFF; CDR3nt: TGTGCCAGCACCCCGGGGGGCGGGAGGGGGGGATACAATGAGCAGTTCTTC
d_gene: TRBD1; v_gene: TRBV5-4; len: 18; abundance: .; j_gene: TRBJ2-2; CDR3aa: CASSQGDIDRTNTGELFF; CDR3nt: TGTGCCAGCAGCCAGGGGGACATTGACCGTACGAACACCGGGGAGCTGTTTTTT
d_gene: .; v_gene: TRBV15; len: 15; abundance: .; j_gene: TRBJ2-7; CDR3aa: CATSREAKGSYEQYF; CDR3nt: TGTGCCACCAGCAGAGAGGCGAAGGGGTCGTACGAGCAGTACTTC
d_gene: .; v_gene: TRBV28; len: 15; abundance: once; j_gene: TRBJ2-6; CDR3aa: CASSSPSSGANVLTF; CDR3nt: TGTGCCAGCAGTTCTCCTAGCTCTGGGGCCAACGTCCTGACTTTC
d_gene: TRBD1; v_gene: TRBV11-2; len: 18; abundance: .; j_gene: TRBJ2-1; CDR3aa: CASSLVGRGPPSYNEQFF; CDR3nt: TGTGCCAGCAGCTTAGTTGGCAGGGGGCCCCCATCGTACAATGAGCAGTTCTTC
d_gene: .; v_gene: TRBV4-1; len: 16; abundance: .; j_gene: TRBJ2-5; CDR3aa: CASSQVGTGERRGQYF; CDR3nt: TGCGCCAGCAGCCAAGTGGGTACAGGGGAAAGGAGGGGGCAGTACTTC
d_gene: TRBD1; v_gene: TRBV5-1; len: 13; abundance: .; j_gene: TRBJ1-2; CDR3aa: CASSQGQGMEGTF; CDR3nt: TGCGCCAGCAGCCAAGGACAGGGTATGGAGGGGACCTTC
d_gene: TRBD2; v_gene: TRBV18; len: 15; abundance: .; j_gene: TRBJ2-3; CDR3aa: CASSPRRETTDTQYF; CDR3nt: TGTGCCAGCTCACCAAGGCGGGAGACTACAGATACGCAGTATTTT
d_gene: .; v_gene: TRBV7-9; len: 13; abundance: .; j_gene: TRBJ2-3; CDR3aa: CSSSPDLAITQYF; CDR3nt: TGTTCCAGCAGCCCCGACCTAGCGATTACGCAGTATTTT
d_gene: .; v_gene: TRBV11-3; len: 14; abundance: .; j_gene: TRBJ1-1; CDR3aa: CASSREGGATEAFF; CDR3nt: TGTGCCAGCAGCCGAGAGGGGGGGGCCACTGAAGCTTTCTTT
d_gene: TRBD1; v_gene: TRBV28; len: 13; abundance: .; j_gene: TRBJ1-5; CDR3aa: CASPRGGNQPQHF; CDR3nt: TGTGCCAGCCCCAGGGGGGGCAATCAGCCCCAGCATTTT
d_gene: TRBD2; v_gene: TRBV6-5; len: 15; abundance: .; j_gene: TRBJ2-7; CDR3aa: CASSYSGLAAYEQYF; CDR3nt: TGTGCCAGCAGTTACTCAGGGCTAGCGGCCTACGAGCAGTACTTC
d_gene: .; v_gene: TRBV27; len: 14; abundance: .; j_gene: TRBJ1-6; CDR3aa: CASSYRVLNSPLHF; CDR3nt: TGTGCCAGCAGTTACAGGGTCTTGAATTCACCCCTCCACTTT
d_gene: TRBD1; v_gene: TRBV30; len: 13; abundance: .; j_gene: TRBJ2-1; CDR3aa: CAWSGQGTDEQFF; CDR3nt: TGTGCCTGGAGTGGACAGGGTACTGATGAGCAGTTCTTC
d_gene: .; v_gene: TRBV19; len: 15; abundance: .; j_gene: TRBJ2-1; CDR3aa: CASSIEAQGYNEQFF; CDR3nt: TGTGCCAGTAGTATAGAGGCCCAGGGGTACAATGAGCAGTTCTTC
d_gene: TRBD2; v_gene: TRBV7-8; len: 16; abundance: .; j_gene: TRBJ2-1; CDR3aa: CASSLMSAGGYNEQFF; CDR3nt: TGTGCCAGCAGCTTAATGTCGGCGGGGGGGTACAATGAGCAGTTCTTC
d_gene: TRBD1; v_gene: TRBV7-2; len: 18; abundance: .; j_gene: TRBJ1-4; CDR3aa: CASSLVAFQGATNEKLFF; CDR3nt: TGTGCCAGCAGCTTAGTCGCGTTCCAGGGGGCAACTAATGAAAAACTGTTTTTT
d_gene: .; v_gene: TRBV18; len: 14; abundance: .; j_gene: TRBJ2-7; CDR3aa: CASSSTPSSYEQYF; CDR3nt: TGTGCCAGCTCTTCGACCCCTAGCTCCTACGAGCAGTACTTC
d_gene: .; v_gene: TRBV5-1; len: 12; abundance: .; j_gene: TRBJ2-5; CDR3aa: CASSLPEETQYF; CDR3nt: TGCGCCAGCAGCTTGCCAGAAGAGACCCAGTACTTC
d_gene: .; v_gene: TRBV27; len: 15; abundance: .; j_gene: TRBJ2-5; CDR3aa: CASSFSRGDQETQYF; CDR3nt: TGTGCCAGCAGTTTTTCGCGGGGTGACCAAGAGACCCAGTACTTC
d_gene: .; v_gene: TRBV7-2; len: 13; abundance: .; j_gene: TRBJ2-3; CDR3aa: CASSPAVLYTQYF; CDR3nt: TGTGCCAGCAGCCCTGCGGTCCTCTATACGCAGTATTTT
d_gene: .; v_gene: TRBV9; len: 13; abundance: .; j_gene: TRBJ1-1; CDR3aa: CASSVGSVTEAFF; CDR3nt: TGTGCCAGCAGCGTAGGGTCGGTCACTGAAGCTTTCTTT
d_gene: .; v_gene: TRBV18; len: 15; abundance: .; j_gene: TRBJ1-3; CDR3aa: CASSPPGQSGNTIYF; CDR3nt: TGTGCCAGCTCACCCCCAGGACAGAGTGGAAACACCATATATTTT
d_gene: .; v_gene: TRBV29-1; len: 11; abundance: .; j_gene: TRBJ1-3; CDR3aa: CTGLSGNTIYF; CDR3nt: TGCACAGGCCTCTCTGGAAACACCATATATTTT
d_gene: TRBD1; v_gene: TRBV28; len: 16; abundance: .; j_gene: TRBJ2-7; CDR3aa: CASSPPGQGRSYEQYF; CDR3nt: TGTGCCAGCAGCCCCCCCGGACAGGGAAGGTCCTACGAGCAGTACTTC
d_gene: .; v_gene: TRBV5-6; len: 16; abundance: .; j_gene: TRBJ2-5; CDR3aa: CASSLSQNREQETQYF; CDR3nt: TGTGCCAGCAGCTTGAGTCAGAACAGGGAACAAGAGACCCAGTACTTC
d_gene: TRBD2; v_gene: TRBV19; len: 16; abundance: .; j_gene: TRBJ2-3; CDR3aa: CASSITSGSGGDTQYF; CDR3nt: TGTGCCAGTAGTATAACTAGCGGGAGCGGGGGAGATACGCAGTATTTT
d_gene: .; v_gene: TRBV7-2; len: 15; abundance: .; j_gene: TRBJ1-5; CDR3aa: CASSWGDRGNQPQHF; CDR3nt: TGTGCCAGCAGCTGGGGGGATCGGGGCAATCAGCCCCAGCATTTT
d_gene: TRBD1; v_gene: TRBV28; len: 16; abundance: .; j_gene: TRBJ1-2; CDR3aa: CASSSYTGGVNYGYTF; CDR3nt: TGTGCCAGCAGTTCCTATACAGGGGGTGTAAACTATGGCTACACCTTC